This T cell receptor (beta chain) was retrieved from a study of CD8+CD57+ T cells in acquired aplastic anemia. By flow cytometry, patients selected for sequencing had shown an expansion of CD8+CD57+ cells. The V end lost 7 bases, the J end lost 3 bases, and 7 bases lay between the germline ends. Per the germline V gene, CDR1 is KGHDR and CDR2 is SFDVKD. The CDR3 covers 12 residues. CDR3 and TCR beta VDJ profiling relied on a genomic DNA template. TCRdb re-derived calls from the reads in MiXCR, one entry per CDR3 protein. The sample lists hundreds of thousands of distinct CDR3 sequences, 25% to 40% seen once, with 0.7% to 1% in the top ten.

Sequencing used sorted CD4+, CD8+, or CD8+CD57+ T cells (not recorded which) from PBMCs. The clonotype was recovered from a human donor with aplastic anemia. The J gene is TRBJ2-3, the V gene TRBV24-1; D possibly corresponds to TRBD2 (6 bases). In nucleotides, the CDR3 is TGTGCCACCAGCAGCGGGACAGATACGCAGTATTTT. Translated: CATSSGTDTQYF.